The source of this T cell receptor beta chain is a study of CD8 T cells in ankylosing spondylitis. General observations from the study: Clones linked to the disease showed a CD8+ phenotype. They occurred at relatively low frequencies in peripheral blood. About 8 highly homologous variants formed a TCR beta motif that appeared characteristic of ankylosing spondylitis blood.

On this clonotype itself: Its antigen is unidentified.

TCRdb re-called the 5' RACE reads with MiXCR, one entry per CDR3 protein. The top ten clones hold over 0.9% of a sample with about 440,000 distinct CDR3 sequences, roughly 15% of them seen once. From germline, CDR1 is SGHTA and CDR2 FQGNSA. The V gene lost 7 bases and the J gene lost 6 bases, with 10 bases spanning the gap. This CDR3 comprises 11 residues. The sample consisted of blood, either unsorted or a sorted T cell fraction (not recorded which). The rearrangement links TRBV7-2 to TRBJ2-7, with D perhaps assigned TRBD1 or TRBD2 (5 bases each). This receptor was taken from a male donor with ankylosing spondylitis. CDR3 amino acids: CASTTGGEQYF. CDR3 in DNA: TGTGCCAGCACAACTGGGGGCGAGCAGTACTTC.